This T cell receptor beta chain was sequenced during a study of shared clonotypes between healthy human individuals. Study-level points and caveats: Unshared clonotypes carried lower generation probabilities than those common to all four donors. Clonotype sharing across donors was expected to vary with sequencing depth.

CDR3 length equals 15 residues. Germline CDR1 reads SGHTA; CDR2 reads FQGNSA. V trimming: 7 bases; J trimming: 6 bases; junction bases outside the gene matches: 10. The authors distributed each subset's genomic DNA evenly over several immunoSEQ plates. TCRdb keeps only in-frame clones here, not all; method: immunoSEQ multiplex PCR. This sample has roughly 2 million clones; 95% occur once, and the top ten carry around 0.13%. Turning to this clone: Its target is not known.

The specimen sequenced was naive CD4+ T cells sorted from blood. Stated subset: CD45RA+ positively selected. The V and J genes are TRBV7-2 and TRBJ2-1; 9 nucleotides line up with TRBD1. This clonotype was sampled from a man aged 18 to 29 in good health. This CDR3 is CASTPDWDRVNEQFF. CDR3 DNA: TGTGCCAGCACCCCAGACTGGGACAGGGTCAATGAGCAGTTCTTC.